This T cell receptor beta chain was recovered during a study of T cell responses to AZD1222 COVID-19 vaccine. Findings and limits, study-wide: Once two AZD1222 doses were given, Spike-specific TCR breadth and depth went up.

Notes on this clone: Its antigen is not known.

Here immunoSEQ multiplex PCR was the method, and the copy in TCRdb shows in-frame clones only, minus some. The data contain fewer than 70,000 clones, 80% of them singletons. The CDR3 has 13 residues. Germline CDR1 MNHEY, CDR2 SVGAGI. The ends lost 6 bases at V and 0 bases at J; junction bases unmatched: 1. This receptor was obtained from an adult who received the AZD1222 COVID-19 vaccine. The rearrangement joins TRBV6-5 to TRBJ1-1; 7 bases align to TRBD1. The sample here was peripheral blood, taken 28 days after the second AZD1222 dose. CDR3 residues: CASRGTVNTEAFF. The CDR3 DNA reads TGTGCCAGCAGAGGGACAGTGAACACTGAAGCTTTCTTT.